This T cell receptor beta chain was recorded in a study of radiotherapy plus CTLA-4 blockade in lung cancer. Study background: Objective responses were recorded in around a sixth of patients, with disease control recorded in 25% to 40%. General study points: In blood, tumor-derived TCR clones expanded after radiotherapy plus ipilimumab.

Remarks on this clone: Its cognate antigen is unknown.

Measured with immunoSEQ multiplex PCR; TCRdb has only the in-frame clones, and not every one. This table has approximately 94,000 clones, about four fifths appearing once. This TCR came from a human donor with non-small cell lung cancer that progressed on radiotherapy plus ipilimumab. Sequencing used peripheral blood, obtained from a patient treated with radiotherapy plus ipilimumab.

This chain's CDR3 is CASSLAGVGETQFF. CDR3 coding DNA: TGTGCCAGCAGTTTAGCGGGAGTGGGGGAGACCCAGTTCTTC. The chain links TRBV27 to TRBJ2-1; TRBD2 agrees at 7 bases. The V segment lost 2 bases and the J segment 13 bases; nucleotides outside the gene matches: 11. Germline V gene sequence: CDR1 MNHEY, CDR2 SMNVEV (reference sequence). The CDR3 totals 14 residues.